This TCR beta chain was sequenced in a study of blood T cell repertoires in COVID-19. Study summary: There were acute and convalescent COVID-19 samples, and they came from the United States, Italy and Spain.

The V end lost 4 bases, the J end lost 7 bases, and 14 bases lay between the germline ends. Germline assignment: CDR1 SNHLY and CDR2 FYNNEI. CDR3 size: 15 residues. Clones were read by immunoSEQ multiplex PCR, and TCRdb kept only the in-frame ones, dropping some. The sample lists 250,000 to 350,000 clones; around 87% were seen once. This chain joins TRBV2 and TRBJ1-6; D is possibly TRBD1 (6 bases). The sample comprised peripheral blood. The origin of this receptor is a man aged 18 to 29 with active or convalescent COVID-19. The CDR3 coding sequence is TGTGCCAGCAGTGGGTGGGGGCCCTTCAATTCACCCCTCCACTTT. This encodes CASSGWGPFNSPLHF.